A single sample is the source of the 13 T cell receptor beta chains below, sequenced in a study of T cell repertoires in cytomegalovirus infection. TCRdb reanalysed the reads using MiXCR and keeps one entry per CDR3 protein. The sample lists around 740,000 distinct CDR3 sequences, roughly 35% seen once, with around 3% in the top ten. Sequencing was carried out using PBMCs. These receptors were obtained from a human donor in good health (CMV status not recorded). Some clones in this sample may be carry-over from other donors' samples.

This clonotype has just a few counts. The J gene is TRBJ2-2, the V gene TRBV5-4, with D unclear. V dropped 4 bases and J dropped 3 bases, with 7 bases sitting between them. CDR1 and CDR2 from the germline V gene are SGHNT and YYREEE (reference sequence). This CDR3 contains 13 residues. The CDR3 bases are TGTGCCAGCAGCACACAAGACACCGGGGAGCTGTTTTTT. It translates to CASSTQDTGELFF.

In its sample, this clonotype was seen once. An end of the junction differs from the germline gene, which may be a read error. CDR3: CASSISTDRGSDEQYF. The CDR3 nucleotides read TGTGCCAGTAGTATTAGTACGGACAGGGGCTCCGACGAGCAGTACTTC. The rearrangement uses TRBV19 and TRBJ2-7; 9 bases match TRBD1. The CDR3 length is 16 residues. Germline CDR1 is LNHDA and CDR2 is SQIVND (reference sequence).

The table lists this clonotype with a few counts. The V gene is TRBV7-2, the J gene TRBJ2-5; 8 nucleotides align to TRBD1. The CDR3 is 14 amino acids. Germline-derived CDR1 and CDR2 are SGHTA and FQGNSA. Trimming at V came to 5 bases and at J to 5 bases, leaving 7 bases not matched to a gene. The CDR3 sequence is CASSTDRVGETQYF. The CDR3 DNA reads TGTGCCAGCAGCACGGACAGGGTCGGGGAGACCCAGTACTTC.

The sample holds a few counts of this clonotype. Here the CDR3 reads CASSKRGDTDTDTQYF. As DNA, the CDR3 is TGCGCCAGCAGCAAACGTGGGGACACCGACACAGATACGCAGTATTTT. The gene calls are TRBV4-1 and TRBJ2-3; the D gene is possibly TRBD1 (6 bases). Germline lookup yields CDR1 MGHRA and CDR2 YSYEKL. Trimming took off 5 bases at V and 2 bases at J, with 17 bases between the two ends. The CDR3 is made up of 16 amino acids.

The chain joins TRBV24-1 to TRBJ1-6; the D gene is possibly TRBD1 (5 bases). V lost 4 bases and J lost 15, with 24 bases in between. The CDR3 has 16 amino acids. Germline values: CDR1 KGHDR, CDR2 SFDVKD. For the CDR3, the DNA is TGTGCCACCAGTGACCCATCGCCGGGGGGAAGGGAAGTCCTCCACTTT. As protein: CATSDPSPGGREVLHF.

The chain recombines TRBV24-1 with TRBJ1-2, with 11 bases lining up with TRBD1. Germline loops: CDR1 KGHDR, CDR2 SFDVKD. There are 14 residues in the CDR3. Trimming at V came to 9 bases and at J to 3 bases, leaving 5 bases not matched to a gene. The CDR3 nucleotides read TGTGCCACCGCCCGGACAGGGGGCGACTATGGCTACACCTTC. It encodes CATARTGGDYGYTF.

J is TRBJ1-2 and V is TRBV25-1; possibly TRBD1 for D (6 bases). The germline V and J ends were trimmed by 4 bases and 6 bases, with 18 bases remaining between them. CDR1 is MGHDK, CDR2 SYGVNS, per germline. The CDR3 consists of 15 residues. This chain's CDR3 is CASSADRPWANGYTF. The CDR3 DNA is TGTGCCAGCAGTGCCGACAGGCCCTGGGCCAATGGCTACACCTTC.

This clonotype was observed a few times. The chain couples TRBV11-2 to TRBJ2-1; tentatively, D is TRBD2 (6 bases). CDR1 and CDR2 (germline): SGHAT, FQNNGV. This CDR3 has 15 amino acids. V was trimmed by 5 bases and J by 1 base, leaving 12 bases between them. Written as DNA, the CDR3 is TGTGCCAGCAGCCCCATTAGCGGATCCTACAATGAGCAGTTCTTC. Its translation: CASSPISGSYNEQFF.

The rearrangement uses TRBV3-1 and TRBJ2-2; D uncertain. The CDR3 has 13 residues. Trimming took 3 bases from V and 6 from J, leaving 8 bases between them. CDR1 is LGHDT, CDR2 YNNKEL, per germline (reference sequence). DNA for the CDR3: TGTGCCAGCAGCCACGGTGGCCCCGGGGAGCTGTTTTTT. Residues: CASSHGGPGELFF.

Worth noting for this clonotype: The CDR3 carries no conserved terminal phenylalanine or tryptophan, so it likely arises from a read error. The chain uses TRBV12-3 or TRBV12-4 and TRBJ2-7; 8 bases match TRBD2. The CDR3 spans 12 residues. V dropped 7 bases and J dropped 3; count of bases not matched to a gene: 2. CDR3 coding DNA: TGTGCCAGCATGCGGGGGGACTACGAGCAGTACTTA. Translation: CASMRGDYEQYL.

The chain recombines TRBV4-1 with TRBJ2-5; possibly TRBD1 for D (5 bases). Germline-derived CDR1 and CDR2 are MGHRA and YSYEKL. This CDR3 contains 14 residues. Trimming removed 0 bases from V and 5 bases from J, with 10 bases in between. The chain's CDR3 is CASSQDGQRETQYF. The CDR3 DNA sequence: TGCGCCAGCAGCCAAGATGGACAACGGGAGACCCAGTACTTC.

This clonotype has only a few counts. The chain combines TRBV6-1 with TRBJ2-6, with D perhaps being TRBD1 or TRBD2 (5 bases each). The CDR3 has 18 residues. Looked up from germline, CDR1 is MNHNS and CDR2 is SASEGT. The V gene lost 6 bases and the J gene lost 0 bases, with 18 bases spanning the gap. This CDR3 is CASREIGTASSGANVLTF. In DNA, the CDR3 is TGTGCCAGCAGAGAAATCGGGACGGCCAGCTCTGGGGCCAACGTCCTGACTTTC.

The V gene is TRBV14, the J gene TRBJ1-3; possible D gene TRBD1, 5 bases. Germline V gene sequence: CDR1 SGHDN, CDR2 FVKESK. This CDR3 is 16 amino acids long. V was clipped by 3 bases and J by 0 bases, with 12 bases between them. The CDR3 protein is CASSQMGLSSGNTIYF. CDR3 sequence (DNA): TGTGCCAGCAGCCAGATGGGGCTTAGCTCTGGAAACACCATATATTTT.